This is a list of T cell receptor beta chains from one sample in a study of early T cells in non-severe SARS-CoV-2 infection. TCRdb reprocessed the 5' RACE reads with MiXCR, giving one entry per CDR3 protein. The sample has fewer than 40,000 distinct CDR3 sequences; under 4.5% are singletons. Sequenced sample: whole blood. The receptors here all came from an adult who was a healthcare worker with PCR-confirmed SARS-CoV-2 infection or an uninfected control (not recorded which). Both conserved end residues are part of each CDR3. The order of the fields is CDR3 DNA, CDR3 protein, V gene, J gene, clone size, D gene. D genes are given only for firm matches. Not all rows give a size; the values are once, few, many and, for expanded clones, a class.

cdr3_nt: TGTGCCAGCATCCGCGCCGGGGGCCTAACTAATGAAAAACTGTTTTTT; cdr3_aa: CASIRAGGLTNEKLFF; v_call: TRBV2; j_call: TRBJ1-4; clone_size: NA; d_call: NA
cdr3_nt: TGTGCCAGCACCGTGACTAGCGGGAGGGGAAACACCGGGGAGCTGTTTTTT; cdr3_aa: CASTVTSGRGNTGELFF; v_call: TRBV7-9; j_call: TRBJ2-2; clone_size: many; d_call: TRBD2
cdr3_nt: TGTGCCAGCAGCTCAGGGGGCTGGAACAATGAGCAGTTCTTC; cdr3_aa: CASSSGGWNNEQFF; v_call: TRBV7-6; j_call: TRBJ2-1; clone_size: many; d_call: TRBD1
cdr3_nt: TGTGCCAGCAGCCCCGGAGAGCGCCATGAGCAGTTCTTC; cdr3_aa: CASSPGERHEQFF; v_call: TRBV3-1; j_call: TRBJ2-1; clone_size: many; d_call: NA
cdr3_nt: TGCGCCAGCGGGACACAGGAGACCCAGTACTTC; cdr3_aa: CASGTQETQYF; v_call: TRBV10-1; j_call: TRBJ2-5; clone_size: many; d_call: NA
cdr3_nt: TGTGCCAGCCGGGGACCGGCCTACGAGCAGTACTTC; cdr3_aa: CASRGPAYEQYF; v_call: TRBV11-2; j_call: TRBJ2-7; clone_size: NA; d_call: NA
cdr3_nt: TGCGCCAGCAGCCTCCAACTAGCGGGTCCCCTCAACAATGAGCAGTTCTTC; cdr3_aa: CASSLQLAGPLNNEQFF; v_call: TRBV5-1; j_call: TRBJ2-1; clone_size: many; d_call: TRBD2
cdr3_nt: TGTGCCAGCAGCCAAGATCGGATTCGGGAGAACGAGCAGTACTTC; cdr3_aa: CASSQDRIRENEQYF; v_call: TRBV3-1; j_call: TRBJ2-7; clone_size: few; d_call: NA
cdr3_nt: TGTGCCAGCAGCGTAGCTGCCGGTTCCTACGAGCAGTACTTC; cdr3_aa: CASSVAAGSYEQYF; v_call: TRBV9; j_call: TRBJ2-7; clone_size: many; d_call: NA
cdr3_nt: TGTGCCAGCAGTTCCGACGGACTAGCTCAAGCCACGGGGCAGTACTTC; cdr3_aa: CASSSDGLAQATGQYF; v_call: TRBV6-6; j_call: TRBJ2-7; clone_size: NA; d_call: TRBD2
cdr3_nt: TGTGCCAGTAGTCGGGGCGGTGAGCAGTTCTTC; cdr3_aa: CASSRGGEQFF; v_call: TRBV19; j_call: TRBJ2-1; clone_size: many; d_call: NA
cdr3_nt: TGCGCCAGCACTCGTGAGGGAAAGAGGGACAATGAGCAGTTCTTC; cdr3_aa: CASTREGKRDNEQFF; v_call: TRBV5-1; j_call: TRBJ2-1; clone_size: many; d_call: NA
cdr3_nt: TGTGCCAGCAGCCCGGTCGTCGGGGAGCTGTTTTTT; cdr3_aa: CASSPVVGELFF; v_call: TRBV3-1; j_call: TRBJ2-2; clone_size: many; d_call: NA
cdr3_nt: TGCGCCAGCAGCTTTGGAACCCGCACAGATACGCAGTATTTT; cdr3_aa: CASSFGTRTDTQYF; v_call: TRBV5-1; j_call: TRBJ2-3; clone_size: NA; d_call: NA
cdr3_nt: TGTGCCAGTAAGAGACTAGCGGGAGGGCCCTACGAGCAGTACTTC; cdr3_aa: CASKRLAGGPYEQYF; v_call: TRBV19; j_call: TRBJ2-7; clone_size: many; d_call: TRBD2
cdr3_nt: TGTGCCAGCAGTAAAAGCGTGCAAGAGACCCAGTACTTC; cdr3_aa: CASSKSVQETQYF; v_call: TRBV3-1; j_call: TRBJ2-5; clone_size: many; d_call: NA
cdr3_nt: TGTGCCAGCAGCTTTACTGGAGACACCGGGGAGCTGTTTTTT; cdr3_aa: CASSFTGDTGELFF; v_call: TRBV7-9; j_call: TRBJ2-2; clone_size: NA; d_call: NA
cdr3_nt: TGTGCCAGCAGCGTAGAGGAGGGGAGTTCCACTAGCACAGATACGCAGTATTTT; cdr3_aa: CASSVEEGSSTSTDTQYF; v_call: TRBV9; j_call: TRBJ2-3; clone_size: many; d_call: NA
cdr3_nt: TGTGCCAGCAGCGCGACAGGTGCCTACGAGCAGTACTTC; cdr3_aa: CASSATGAYEQYF; v_call: TRBV9; j_call: TRBJ2-7; clone_size: NA; d_call: NA
cdr3_nt: TGTGCCAGCAGTTTAGCGGGGACTGAAGAGACCCAGTACTTC; cdr3_aa: CASSLAGTEETQYF; v_call: TRBV12-3/TRBV12-4; j_call: TRBJ2-5; clone_size: many; d_call: NA
cdr3_nt: TGTGCCAGCAGTCCTGGACAGCCCCAAGAGACCCAGTACTTC; cdr3_aa: CASSPGQPQETQYF; v_call: TRBV6-1; j_call: TRBJ2-5; clone_size: many; d_call: NA
cdr3_nt: TGTGCCAGCAGGCTGACAGTTGGGCAGTTCTTC; cdr3_aa: CASRLTVGQFF; v_call: TRBV2; j_call: TRBJ2-1; clone_size: many; d_call: NA
cdr3_nt: TGTGCCTGGGGAACCACCCACGCTCAGCCCCAGCATTTT; cdr3_aa: CAWGTTHAQPQHF; v_call: TRBV30; j_call: TRBJ1-5; clone_size: many; d_call: NA
cdr3_nt: TGTGCCAGCAGTCAGGGGGCCTCCTACGAGCAGTACTTC; cdr3_aa: CASSQGASYEQYF; v_call: TRBV27; j_call: TRBJ2-7; clone_size: many; d_call: TRBD1
cdr3_nt: TGCAGTGCTGCTTATTCGGCGGGAGTTGAGACCCAGTACTTC; cdr3_aa: CSAAYSAGVETQYF; v_call: TRBV20-1; j_call: TRBJ2-5; clone_size: many; d_call: TRBD2
cdr3_nt: TGTGCCAGTAGGGGGACAGGGTTTTTCGACGAGCAGTACTTC; cdr3_aa: CASRGTGFFDEQYF; v_call: TRBV19; j_call: TRBJ2-7; clone_size: many; d_call: TRBD1
cdr3_nt: TGCAGTGCCCCCCGGGAGGAAAACACCATATATTTT; cdr3_aa: CSAPREENTIYF; v_call: TRBV20-1; j_call: TRBJ1-3; clone_size: many; d_call: NA
cdr3_nt: TGTGCCAGCAGCCATTACGGGACAGGGCTCTCCTGGGCCAACGTCCTGACTTTC; cdr3_aa: CASSHYGTGLSWANVLTF; v_call: TRBV14; j_call: TRBJ2-6; clone_size: many; d_call: TRBD1
cdr3_nt: TGTGCCAGCAGCCAGCGGGGACAGTCCTACGAGCAGTACTTC; cdr3_aa: CASSQRGQSYEQYF; v_call: TRBV7-8; j_call: TRBJ2-7; clone_size: many; d_call: NA
cdr3_nt: TGCAGTGCTAGTCGGGCTACGGGCAGGGGATCCCAAGAGACCCAGTACTTC; cdr3_aa: CSASRATGRGSQETQYF; v_call: TRBV20-1; j_call: TRBJ2-5; clone_size: many; d_call: NA
cdr3_nt: TGTGCCAGCAGGAGAGAAACAATTGAAGCTTTCTTT; cdr3_aa: CASRRETIEAFF; v_call: TRBV2; j_call: TRBJ1-1; clone_size: many; d_call: NA
cdr3_nt: TGTGCCAGCAGTTTTACAGGGGGAAGGATCACAGATACGCAGTATTTT; cdr3_aa: CASSFTGGRITDTQYF; v_call: TRBV7-8; j_call: TRBJ2-3; clone_size: few; d_call: TRBD1
cdr3_nt: TGTGCCAGCAGTTTAAGGACAGGGGGACTAGCGGAGCAGTACTTC; cdr3_aa: CASSLRTGGLAEQYF; v_call: TRBV27; j_call: TRBJ2-7; clone_size: many; d_call: NA